The text below deals with one TCR beta chain. The germline gives CDR1 SGHDN, CDR2 FVKESK. The CDR3 has 14 residues. Trimming took 3 bases from V and 2 from J, leaving 9 bases between them. This entry is derived from a study of CD8 T cells in Susac syndrome. It was with random hexamers that roughly 0.5 to 1 ug RNA was reverse transcribed. In TCRdb, the immunoSEQ multiplex PCR reads were re-called with MiXCR into one record per CDR3 protein. Here the sample spans 75,000 to 100,000 distinct CDR3 sequences, 95% being singletons. This sequence originates from a human donor with Susac syndrome. The V call is TRBV14, the J call TRBJ2-3, with D unclear. Sequenced input: CD8+ T cells from PBMCs. As DNA, the CDR3 is TGTGCCAGCAGCCAGTCCCGGCACACAGATACGCAGTATTTT. This sequence encodes CASSQSRHTDTQYF. The full variable domain, completed using reference TRBV14 and TRBJ2-3, is EAGVTQFPSHSVIEKGQTVTLRCDPISGHDNLYWYRRVMGKEIKFLLHFVKESKQDESGMPNNRFLAERTGGTYSTLKVQPAELEDSGVYFCASSQSRHTDTQYFGPGTRLTVL.